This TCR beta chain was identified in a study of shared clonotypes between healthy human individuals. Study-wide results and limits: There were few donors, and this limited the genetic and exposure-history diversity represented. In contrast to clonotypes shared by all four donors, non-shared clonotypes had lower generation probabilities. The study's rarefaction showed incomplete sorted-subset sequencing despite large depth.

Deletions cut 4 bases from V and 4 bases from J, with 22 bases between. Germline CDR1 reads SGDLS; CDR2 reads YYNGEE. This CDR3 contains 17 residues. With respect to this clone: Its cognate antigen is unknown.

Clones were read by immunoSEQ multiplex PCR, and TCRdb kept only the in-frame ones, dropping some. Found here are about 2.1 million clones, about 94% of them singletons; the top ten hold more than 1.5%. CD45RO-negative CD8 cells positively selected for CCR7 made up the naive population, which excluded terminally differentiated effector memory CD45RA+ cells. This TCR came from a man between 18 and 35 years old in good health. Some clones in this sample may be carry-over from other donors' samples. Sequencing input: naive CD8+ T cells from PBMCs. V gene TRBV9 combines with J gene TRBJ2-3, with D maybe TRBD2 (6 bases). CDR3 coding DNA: TGTGCCAGCAGCTCAAGAACCCGGGAGTATCCCCCAGATACGCAGTATTTT. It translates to CASSSRTREYPPDTQYF.